This TCR beta chain was documented in a study of CD8+ T cells in alopecia areata. In each case, RNA was isolated and then reverse transcribed into cDNA as the sequencing template. Here immunoSEQ multiplex PCR was the method, and the copy in TCRdb shows in-frame clones only, minus some. The sample lists 95,000 to 100,000 clones, 60% seen once, with roughly 15% in the top ten. As for treatment: oral pan-JAK inhibitor, 5-10 mg twice daily. Germline V CDR1 and CDR2: MNHEY, SMNVEV (reference sequence). After removal of 4 bases from V and 0 bases from J, the junction contained 7 bases not matched to a gene. The CDR3 extends over 16 amino acids.

The rearrangement joins TRBV27 to TRBJ1-2; TRBD1 agrees at 8 bases. The source material was CD8+ T cells sorted from blood, sampled at approximately week 56, from a patient treated with tofacitinib. The source of this sequence is a human donor with alopecia areata. CDR3: CASSSGTGSPNYGYTF. CDR3 sequence (DNA): TGTGCCAGCAGTTCCGGGACAGGAAGCCCTAACTATGGCTACACCTTC.